This T cell receptor (beta chain) was retrieved from a study of T cells after yellow fever vaccination. Notes on the study in general: Secondary responses were weaker yet peaked faster, day 5 versus 15. Relatively few clonotypes were ones that appeared in both CD4 and CD8 compartments. FACS-sorted repertoires could contain abundant clonotypes contaminating from the bulk population.

In TCRdb, the 5' RACE reads were re-called with MiXCR into one record per CDR3 protein. This sample carries roughly 400,000 distinct CDR3 sequences, 15% to 20% of them seen once, and the ten largest clones take over 15%. A remark on this clonotype: Its specificity is unknown.

CDR3 length: 15 residues. Germline values: CDR1 SGHAT, CDR2 FQNNGV. V dropped 4 bases and J dropped 4 bases, with 15 bases sitting between them. The material sequenced was PBMCs, taken before the yellow fever booster vaccination. This receptor was obtained from a man in his late teens or twenties who received the YFV17D yellow fever vaccine. The chain employs TRBV11-2 and TRBJ2-3, with D perhaps matching TRBD2 (5 bases). CDR3 region: CASSSDSRLPDTQYF. The CDR3 bases are TGTGCCAGCAGCTCGGACTCGCGCCTTCCAGATACGCAGTATTTT.